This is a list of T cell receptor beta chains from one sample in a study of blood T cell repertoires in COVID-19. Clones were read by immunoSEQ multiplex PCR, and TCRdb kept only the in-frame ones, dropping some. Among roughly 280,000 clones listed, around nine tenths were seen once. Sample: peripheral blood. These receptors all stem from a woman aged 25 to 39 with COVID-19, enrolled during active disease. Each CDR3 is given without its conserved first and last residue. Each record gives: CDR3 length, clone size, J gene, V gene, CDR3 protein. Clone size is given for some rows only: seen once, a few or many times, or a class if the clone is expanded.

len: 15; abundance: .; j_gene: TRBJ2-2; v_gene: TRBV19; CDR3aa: ASSPPRTSGFSGELF
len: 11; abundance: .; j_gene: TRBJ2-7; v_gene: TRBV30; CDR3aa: AYQLGTGDEQY
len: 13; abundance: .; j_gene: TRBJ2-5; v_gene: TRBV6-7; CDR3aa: ASRHPTGGQETQY
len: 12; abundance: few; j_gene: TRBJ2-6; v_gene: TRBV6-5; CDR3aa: ASRVVAGANVLT
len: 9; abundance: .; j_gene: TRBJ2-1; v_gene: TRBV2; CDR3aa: ASSTYNEQF
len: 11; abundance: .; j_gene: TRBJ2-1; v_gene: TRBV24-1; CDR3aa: ATSGDNPDEQF
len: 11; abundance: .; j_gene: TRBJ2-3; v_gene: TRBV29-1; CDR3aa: SVVGGRLDTQY
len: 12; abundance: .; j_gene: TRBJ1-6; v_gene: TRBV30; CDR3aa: AFGWGHGNSPLH
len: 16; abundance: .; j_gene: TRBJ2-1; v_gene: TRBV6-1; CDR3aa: ASSALVVAGVGRDEQF
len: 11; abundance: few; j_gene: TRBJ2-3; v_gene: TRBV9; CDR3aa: ASNLAGEDTQY
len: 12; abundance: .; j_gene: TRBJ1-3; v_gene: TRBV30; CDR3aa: AWKGLFSGNTIY
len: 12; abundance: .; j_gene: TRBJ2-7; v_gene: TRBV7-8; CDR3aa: ASSLVSGTYEQY
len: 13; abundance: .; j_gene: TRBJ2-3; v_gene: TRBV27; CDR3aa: ASSISGGVADTQY
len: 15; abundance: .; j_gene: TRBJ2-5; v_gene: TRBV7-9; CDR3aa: ASSSSDQGSGQETQY
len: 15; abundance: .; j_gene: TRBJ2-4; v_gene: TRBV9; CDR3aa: ASSVATGTGGANIQY
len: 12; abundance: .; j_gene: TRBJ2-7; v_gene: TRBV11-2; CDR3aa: ASSPPGLGFEQY
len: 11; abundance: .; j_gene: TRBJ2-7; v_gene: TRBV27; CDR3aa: ASRSGGTYEQY
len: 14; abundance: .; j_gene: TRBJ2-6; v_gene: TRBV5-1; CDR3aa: ASSATGEGGANVLT
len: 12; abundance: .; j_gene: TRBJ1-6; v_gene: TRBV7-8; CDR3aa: ASSPDSANSPLH
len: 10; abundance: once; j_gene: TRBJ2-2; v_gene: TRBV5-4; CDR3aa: ASRRDTGELF
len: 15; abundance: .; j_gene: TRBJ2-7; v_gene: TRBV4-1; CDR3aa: ASSQDHLTSGLYEQY
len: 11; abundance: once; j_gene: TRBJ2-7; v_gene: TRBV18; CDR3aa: ASSYDLPSEQY
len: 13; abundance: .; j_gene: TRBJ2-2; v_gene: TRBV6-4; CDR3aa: ASSEGAGDTGELF
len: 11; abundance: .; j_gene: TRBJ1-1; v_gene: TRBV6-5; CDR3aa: ATRQTLNTEAF
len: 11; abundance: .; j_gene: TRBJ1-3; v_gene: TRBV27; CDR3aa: ASSLSIGNTIY
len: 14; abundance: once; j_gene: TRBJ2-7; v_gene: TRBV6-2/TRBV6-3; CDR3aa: ASSTIGGGRVYEQY
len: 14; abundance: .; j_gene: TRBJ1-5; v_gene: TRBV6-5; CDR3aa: ASSYAVRRLDQPQH
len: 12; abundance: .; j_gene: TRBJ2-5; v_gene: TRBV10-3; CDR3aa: AISESGGWETQY
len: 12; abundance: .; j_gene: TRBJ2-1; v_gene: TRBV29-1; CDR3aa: SVEVAHLDNEQF
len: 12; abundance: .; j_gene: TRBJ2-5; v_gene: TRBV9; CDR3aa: ASGTSGSFETQY
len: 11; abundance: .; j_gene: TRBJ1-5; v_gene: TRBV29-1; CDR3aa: SVGGDSNQPQH
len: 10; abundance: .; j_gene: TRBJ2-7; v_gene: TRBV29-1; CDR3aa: SVEKPGREQY
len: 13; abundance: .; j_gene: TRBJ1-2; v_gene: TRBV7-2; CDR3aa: ASTRPGQGVGGYT
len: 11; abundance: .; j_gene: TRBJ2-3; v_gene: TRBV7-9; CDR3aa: ASSSFSTDTQY
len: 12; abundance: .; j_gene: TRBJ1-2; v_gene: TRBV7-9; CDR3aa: ASSLVGAPGGYT
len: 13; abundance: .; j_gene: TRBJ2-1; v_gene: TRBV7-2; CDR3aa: ASSSSPQAYNEQF